This TCR beta chain was sequenced for a study of cytomegalovirus exposure and HLA in healthy donors. Repertoires were generated with immunoSEQ multiplex PCR, while TCRdb's copy carries only in-frame clones and drops some. The top ten clones hold 1.5% to 2% of a sample with about 74,000 clones, approximately 94% of them seen once. The CDR3 has 16 amino acids. V lost 2 bases to trimming and J lost 0 bases; unmatched junction nucleotides: 0. In germline, CDR1 is ENHRY, CDR2 SYGVKD. Sequencing used PBMCs. V is TRBV10-3 and J is TRBJ2-5; 13 nucleotides align to TRBD2. The TCR was taken from a woman younger than 30 in good health and CMV-seropositive. In DNA form, the CDR3 reads TGTGCCATCAGTGAGACTAGCGGGGGGGACCAAGAGACCCAGTACTTC. Translation: CAISETSGGDQETQYF.